One and the same sample provided the 14 T cell receptor beta chains below, sequenced in a study of cytomegalovirus exposure and HLA in healthy donors (dated by TCRdb to about 2017). The receptor library was made with the immunoSEQ multiplex PCR assay. For the multiplex PCR, a mixture combining 60 forward primers for TCR Vbeta segments and 13 reverse primers for TCR Jbeta segments was used. Held by TCRdb, this immuneACCESS table contains in-frame sequences only and omits some clones. Under half of the omission traces to an unresolved V gene where checked; the cause of the rest is unknown. The sample records under 95,000 clones, more than 60% of which are singletons. The ten largest account for approximately 2% of the sample. The sequencing sample was made of PBMCs. These receptors originate from a boy aged 10-17 years in good health and CMV-seronegative.

This clone is classed as large. This sequence joins TRBV29-1 and TRBJ2-1; TRBD2 aligns across 14 bases. Germline CDR1 SQVTM, CDR2 ANQGSEA. CDR3 length: 16 amino acids. Unmatched junction bases numbered 7, after V lost 7 bases and J lost 2 bases. CDR3 coding DNA: TGCAGCGGCAGTGGACTAGCGGGAGGAGCCTACAATGAGCAGTTCTTC. Amino acid sequence: CSGSGLAGGAYNEQFF.

This chain connects TRBV4-3 to TRBJ1-1; no clear D gene. V lost 0 bases and J lost 2, with 10 bases in between. The CDR3 has 15 residues. Germline loops: CDR1 LGHNA, CDR2 YSLEER. CDR3 in DNA: TGCGCCAGCAGCCAAGAAGCCCAAGCTAACACTGAAGCTTTCTTT. Translated: CASSQEAQANTEAFF.

The J gene is TRBJ1-1, the V gene TRBV27; D unclear. This CDR3 has 13 amino acids. Looked up from germline, CDR1 is MNHEY and CDR2 is SMNVEV (reference sequence). V was shortened by 7 bases and J by 3 bases, with 12 bases between the two germline ends. CDR3 bases: TGTGCCAGCAATGTTAACGGGGACACTGAAGCTTTCTTT. It specifies CASNVNGDTEAFF.

V usage is TRBV27 and J usage is TRBJ2-7, with a weak D call TRBD1 (6 bases). Deletions cut 6 bases from V and 0 bases from J, with 12 bases between. CDR1 and CDR2 (germline): MNHEY, SMNVEV (reference sequence). This CDR3 has 14 residues. CDR3 nucleotides: TGTGCCAGCAGCCCTGGACAGTTCTCCTACGAGCAGTACTTC. It specifies CASSPGQFSYEQYF.

This clone was seen only a few times. In DNA, the CDR3 is TGTGCCAGCAGCTTAAGCAGGGTTACCTCCTACGAGCAGTACTTC. Amino acid sequence: CASSLSRVTSYEQYF. This chain connects TRBV11-2 to TRBJ2-7; D is perhaps TRBD1 (5 bases). The CDR3 loop spans 15 amino acids. Trimming removed 2 bases from V and 0 bases from J, with 11 bases in between. CDR1 and CDR2 from the germline V gene are SGHAT and FQNNGV. The whole variable domain, remainder taken from reference TRBV11-2 and TRBJ2-7, is EAGVAQSPRYKIIEKRQSVAFWCNPISGHATLYWYQQILGQGPKLLIQFQNNGVVDDSQLPKDRFSAERLKGVDSTLKIQPAKLEDSAVYLCASSLSRVTSYEQYFGPGTRLTVT.

This sequence joins TRBV10-3 and TRBJ1-6, with D perhaps matching TRBD1 (5 bases). Germline V CDR1 and CDR2: ENHRY, SYGVKD. Between the trimmed V and J ends, which lost 0 bases and 7 bases, there was a span of 13 bases. There are 16 residues in the CDR3. In nucleotides, the CDR3 is TGTGCCATCAGTGAGTCAAAGGGTCAGGGAAATTCACCCCTCCACTTT. This translates into CAISESKGQGNSPLHF.

The J gene is TRBJ1-2, the V gene TRBV6-6; 11 nucleotides match TRBD1. The CDR3 has 15 amino acids. Germline trimming cut 8 bases from V and 5 bases from J; bases unmatched to any gene: 10. Germline V CDR1 and CDR2: MNHNY, SVGAGI (reference sequence). CDR3 sequence: CASCTTGTGGYGYTF. The DNA for the CDR3 is TGTGCCAGCTGCACCACCGGGACAGGGGGGTATGGCTACACCTTC.

In its sample, this clone was seen a few times. V gene TRBV4-3 combines with J gene TRBJ2-7; no firm D call. Trimming took off 1 base at V and 1 base at J, with 5 bases between the two ends. The CDR3 spans 13 residues. Germline V gene data show CDR1 as LGHNA and CDR2 as YSLEER. The CDR3 DNA is TGCGCCAGCAGCCAAGGTCTGTCCTACGAGCAGTACTTC. This sequence encodes CASSQGLSYEQYF.

V usage is TRBV6-1 and J usage is TRBJ2-7, with D maybe TRBD2 (5 bases). Trimming pared 0 bases from V and 7 bases from J, leaving 13 bases between. CDR1 MNHNS and CDR2 SASEGT come from the germline V gene. The CDR3 has 14 residues. The CDR3 coding sequence is TGTGCCAGCAGTGAAGCGCGGAGGACGGGAGAGCAGTACTTC. The encoded protein is CASSEARRTGEQYF.

The chain employs TRBV13 and TRBJ2-7; 7 bases are a match to TRBD2. This CDR3 contains 15 residues. CDR1 is PRHDT, CDR2 FYEKMQ, per germline (reference sequence). V was clipped by 5 bases and J by 3 bases; unmatched bases: 10. CDR3 coding DNA: TGTGCCAGCAGCCCCTTCCGGGACTACAACTACGAGCAGTACTTC. Translating it yields CASSPFRDYNYEQYF. Full variable domain (rest looked up from reference TRBV13 and TRBJ2-7): AAGVIQSPRHLIKEKRETATLKCYPIPRHDTVYWYQQGPGQDPQFLISFYEKMQSDKGSIPDRFSAQQFSDYHSELNMSSLELGDSALYFCASSPFRDYNYEQYFGPGTRLTVT.

This chain joins TRBV7-6 and TRBJ2-1; 7 bases match TRBD1. From germline, CDR1 is SGHVS and CDR2 FNYEAQ. Losses at the gene ends were 4 bases for V and 4 bases for J; bases not matched to a gene: 25. The CDR3 extends over 21 amino acids. The CDR3 DNA reads as TGTGCCAGCAGCTCGCGACGCATTTTTGTGCCCGGGACAGCAAGTTACAATGAGCAGTTCTTC. This sequence encodes CASSSRRIFVPGTASYNEQFF.

This chain uses TRBV29-1 with TRBJ2-7; TRBD2 might be the D (5 bases). Trimming took off 5 bases at V and 2 bases at J, with 16 bases between the two ends. CDR3 length equals 14 residues. The V gene's germline CDR1 is SQVTM and CDR2 ANQGSEA. DNA of the CDR3: TGCAGCGTTCTTGGACTGCAGCCTCCCTACGAGCAGTACTTC. It specifies CSVLGLQPPYEQYF.

This chain joins TRBV5-5 and TRBJ1-1; 7 nucleotides match TRBD1. The germline V gene encodes CDR1 SGHKS and CDR2 YYEKEE (reference sequence). The CDR3 loop spans 16 amino acids. V lost 0 bases, J lost 5 bases, and 10 bases stayed unmatched. CDR3 in amino acids: CASSLEGARVITEAFF. CDR3 DNA: TGTGCCAGCAGCTTGGAGGGGGCCCGGGTGATTACTGAAGCTTTCTTT.

V gene TRBV9 combines with J gene TRBJ2-6; 13 bases agree with TRBD2. This CDR3 is 18 amino acids long. V lost 3 bases to trimming and J lost 2 bases; unmatched junction nucleotides: 5. Germline V lookup: CDR1 SGDLS, CDR2 YYNGEE. The DNA of the CDR3 is TGTGCCAGCAGCGGACCGGGACTAGCGGGACCTGGGGCCAACGTCCTGACTTTC. This encodes CASSGPGLAGPGANVLTF.